This TCR beta chain was found in a study of technical replicates of blood from a few donors. After removal of 10 bases from V and 4 bases from J, the junction contained 15 bases not matched to a gene. CDR1 is LNHDA, CDR2 SQIVND, per germline (reference sequence). The length of the CDR3 is 18 residues. Using immunoSEQ multiplex PCR, the repertoire was profiled, and TCRdb retains in-frame clones only, with some absent. The table has tens of thousands of clones, around 94% seen once. The source of this sequence is a human donor in good health. Sequencing was carried out using T cells isolated from PBMCs. The rearrangement uses TRBV19 and TRBJ2-2, with TRBD2 matching 13 bases. CDR3 bases: TGTGCCACCACAGATCAAACTAGCGGGAGGGCCGGCACCGGGGAGCTGTTTTTT. Its translation is CATTDQTSGRAGTGELFF.